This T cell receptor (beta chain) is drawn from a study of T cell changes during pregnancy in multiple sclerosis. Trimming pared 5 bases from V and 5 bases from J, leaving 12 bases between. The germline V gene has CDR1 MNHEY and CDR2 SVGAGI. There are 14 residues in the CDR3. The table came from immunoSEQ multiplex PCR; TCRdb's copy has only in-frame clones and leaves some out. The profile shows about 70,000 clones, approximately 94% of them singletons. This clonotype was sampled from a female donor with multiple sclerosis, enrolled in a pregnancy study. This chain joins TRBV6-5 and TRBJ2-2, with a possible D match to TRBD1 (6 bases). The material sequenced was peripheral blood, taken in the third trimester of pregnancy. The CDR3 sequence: CASSPAGATGELFF. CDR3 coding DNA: TGTGCCAGCAGTCCGGCAGGGGCGACCGGGGAGCTGTTTTTT.